The rows below give T cell receptor beta chains drawn from one sample of a study of OX40 agonist ivuxolimab in advanced cancers. Profiled with immunoSEQ multiplex PCR; TCRdb holds only in-frame clones, not every one. The repertoire holds tens of thousands of clones, with about nine tenths as singletons. The sequences come from CD4+ or CD8+ T cells sorted from blood, collected in a trial of the OX40 agonist ivuxolimab. These receptors were obtained from an adult with an advanced solid tumor such as melanoma, head and neck, liver or kidney cancer. Each CDR3 is given with its conserved first and last residue. D genes are given only for firm matches. Rows may omit the clone size; those that give it use once, few, many or a size class.

cdr3_nt,cdr3_aa,clone_size,v_call,d_call,j_call
TGTGCCTGGAGTGTACAGGGGAATCAGCCCCAGCATTTT,CAWSVQGNQPQHF,-,TRBV30,TRBD1,TRBJ1-5
TGTGCCTGGGGAAGGAGCAGCCAAGAGACCCAGTACTTC,CAWGRSSQETQYF,once,TRBV30,-,TRBJ2-5
TGTGCCAGCAGTTCTGAATTGACTAGGGTGGCCGCCTACGAGCAGTACTTC,CASSSELTRVAAYEQYF,-,TRBV5-6,-,TRBJ2-7
TGCAGCCTGGGGGCTGGGGTGGACACCGGGGAGCTGTTTTTT,CSLGAGVDTGELFF,-,TRBV29-1,-,TRBJ2-2
TGTGCCAGCAGGCCCCCCCTAGGGACTGGGGCCAACGTCCTGACTTTC,CASRPPLGTGANVLTF,-,TRBV2,-,TRBJ2-6
TGTGCCAGCGCTGTGGGGGGGGCGGGGCCCTCCTACGAGCAGTACTTC,CASAVGGAGPSYEQYF,-,TRBV19,-,TRBJ2-7
TGTGCCAGCAGTTACCCCGGGACTGGAAACACCATATATTTT,CASSYPGTGNTIYF,-,TRBV6-6,-,TRBJ1-3
TGCGCCAGCAGCTTGGAGTCCCCGGGCCATGAGCAGTTCTTC,CASSLESPGHEQFF,-,TRBV5-1,-,TRBJ2-1
TGTGCCAGCAGTAAACAGGGGGCGACCGGGGAGCTGTTTTTT,CASSKQGATGELFF,-,TRBV6-5,TRBD1,TRBJ2-2
TGCGCCAGCAGCCTCACTGGGGGGCTTTCCAAGAAACTGTTTTTT,CASSLTGGLSKKLFF,-,TRBV4-1,-,TRBJ1-4
TGTGCCACCAGCAGAGACATTTTGAACACCGGGGAGCTGTTTTTT,CATSRDILNTGELFF,-,TRBV15,-,TRBJ2-2
TGTGCCAGCAGCTCCAAATGGGGGGGCAGCCTGGCGGGTGAAGCTTTCTTT,CASSSKWGGSLAGEAFF,-,TRBV7-8,-,TRBJ1-1
TGTGCCAGCAGCTTAGGAACTCCCGGCGCCGGGGAGCTGTTTTTT,CASSLGTPGAGELFF,-,TRBV7-6,-,TRBJ2-2
TGTGCCTGGAGTGGACTAGCCATCAATGAGCAGTTCTTC,CAWSGLAINEQFF,-,TRBV30,TRBD2,TRBJ2-1
TGTGCCAGCAGACCTCCGTGGGACAGCTATGGCTACACCTTC,CASRPPWDSYGYTF,-,TRBV27,TRBD1,TRBJ1-2